In its sample, the clone carrying this TCR beta chain was seen a few times. CDR1 and CDR2 (germline): KGHDR, SFDVKD. Trimming at V came to 6 bases and at J to 6 bases, leaving 8 bases not matched to a gene. CDR3 size: 15 residues. TCRdb reprocessed the 5' RACE reads via MiXCR and lists one record per CDR3 protein. The sample lists around 52,000 distinct CDR3 sequences; roughly 30% were seen once. The material sequenced was tumor-infiltrating memory CD4+ T cells sorted from the breast tumor. Subset given: memory CD4+ T cells, CD4+CD45RO+CD25-. The clonotype originates from a female donor with breast cancer. The gene calls are TRBV24-1 and TRBJ2-7, with 12 bases lining up with TRBD2. For the CDR3, the DNA is TGTGCCACCAGTACAGGGGGACTAGCGGGTTGCGAGCAGTACTTC. Translated: CATSTGGLAGCEQYF.